This record covers a single T cell receptor beta chain. The antigen is undetermined. This CDR3 has 19 amino acids. This sample stems from a study of T-cell memory formation after mild COVID-19. Study-wide background: Clustering of TCRs was largely donor specific.

TCRalpha and TCRbeta libraries used 5'RACE with constant-segment primers and UMIs. TCRdb re-analysed the 5' RACE reads in MiXCR, keeping a single row per CDR3 protein. In the table there are approximately 350,000 distinct CDR3 sequences, 25% to 30% of which are singletons. Study conclusions and caveats: The pre-infection memory compartment contained some responding clones, suggesting cross-reactive memory joined. Of the contracting clones, CD4+ ones lay mainly in CM and EM, and CD8+ ones in EMRA.

The material sequenced was PBMCs or a T cell subset sorted from them (not recorded which). The receptor was derived from an adult woman who had mild COVID-19 (a few samples of this study predate the infection). Cell type and time point are not known. The rearrangement joins TRBV21-1 to TRBJ1-2; no check of the table's D call, TRBD1, against the DNA was made. TRBV21-1 is recorded as a pseudogene. The CDR3, as DNA: TGTGCCAGCAGCAAAAGGTATCTGGGACAAGGGCCGGGGGCCTATGGCTACACCTTC. This sequence encodes CASSKRYLGQGPGAYGYTF.